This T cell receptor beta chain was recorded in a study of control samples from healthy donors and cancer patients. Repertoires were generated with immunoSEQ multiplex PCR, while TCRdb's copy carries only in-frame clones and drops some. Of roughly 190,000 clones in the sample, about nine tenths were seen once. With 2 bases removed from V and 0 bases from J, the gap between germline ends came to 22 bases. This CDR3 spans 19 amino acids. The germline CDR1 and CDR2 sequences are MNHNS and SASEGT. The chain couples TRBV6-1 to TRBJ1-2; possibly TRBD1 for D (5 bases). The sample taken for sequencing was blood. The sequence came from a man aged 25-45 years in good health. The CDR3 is CASSERRGRTAQANYGYTF. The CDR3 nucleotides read TGTGCCAGCAGTGAACGTCGGGGGAGAACAGCACAGGCTAACTATGGCTACACCTTC.